These T cell receptor beta chains were read from a single sample in a study of T cell responses to AZD1222 COVID-19 vaccine. Only in-frame clones appear in the TCRdb table, and some are missing; sequencing was by immunoSEQ multiplex PCR. The sample lists 120,000 or so clones, 80% to 90% seen once, with about 15% in the top ten. The specimen comprised peripheral blood, sampled 28 days after the second AZD1222 dose. The source of these receptors is an adult who received the AZD1222 COVID-19 vaccine. Both conserved end residues are part of each CDR3. The order of the fields is V gene, CDR3 length, D gene, J gene, clone size, CDR3 DNA, CDR3 protein. A D gene is named only where the DNA matches it firmly. Not all rows give a size; the values are once, few, many and, for expanded clones, a class.

V: TRBV2; length: 16; D: TRBD2; J: TRBJ2-7; size: .; DNA: TGTGCCAGCAGTGAAGGTGGACTAGCGGGGCCATACGAGCAGTACTTC; CDR3: CASSEGGLAGPYEQYF
V: TRBV3-1/TRBV3-2; length: 16; D: .; J: TRBJ2-1; size: .; DNA: TGTGCCAGCAGCCAATCATCGGCAGCAGACTACAATGAGCAGTTCTTC; CDR3: CASSQSSAADYNEQFF
V: TRBV15; length: 14; D: .; J: TRBJ2-2; size: .; DNA: TGTGCCACCAGCATACAGGGGAACACCGGGGAGCTGTTTTTT; CDR3: CATSIQGNTGELFF
V: TRBV30; length: 18; D: .; J: TRBJ1-1; size: .; DNA: TGTGCCTGGAGTGGAATCCAGGGGAAGGAAGTCCTGAACACTGAAGCTTTCTTT; CDR3: CAWSGIQGKEVLNTEAFF
V: TRBV12-5; length: 15; D: .; J: TRBJ1-1; size: .; DNA: TGTGCTAGTGGTTTGGGAGGGACCGCTAACACTGAAGCTTTCTTT; CDR3: CASGLGGTANTEAFF
V: TRBV29-1; length: 16; D: .; J: TRBJ2-3; size: .; DNA: TGCAGCGTTTTCCCTGGGGACACCTCTTCTATTAGTACGCAGTATTTT; CDR3: CSVFPGDTSSISTQYF
V: TRBV6-1; length: 15; D: .; J: TRBJ2-5; size: .; DNA: TGTGCCAGCAGTGAAGCAGGGGGAGCAGGAGAGACCCAGTACTTC; CDR3: CASSEAGGAGETQYF
V: TRBV11-2; length: 16; D: TRBD1; J: TRBJ1-3; size: once; DNA: TGTGCCAGCAGCCGTAACAGGGGACTCTCTGGAAACACCATATATTTT; CDR3: CASSRNRGLSGNTIYF
V: TRBV3-1/TRBV3-2; length: 20; D: TRBD2; J: TRBJ2-5; size: .; DNA: TGTGCCAGCAGCCGTGGTTCTAGACTAGCGGGAGATTGGGCGAAAGAGACCCAGTACTTC; CDR3: CASSRGSRLAGDWAKETQYF
V: TRBV9; length: 14; D: .; J: TRBJ1-3; size: .; DNA: TGTGCCAGCAGCGCCGGGAGCTCTGGAAACACCATATATTTT; CDR3: CASSAGSSGNTIYF
V: TRBV11-2; length: 15; D: TRBD2; J: TRBJ2-3; size: .; DNA: TGTGCCAGCAGCTTTTTTAGCGGGGGGACAGATACGCAGTATTTT; CDR3: CASSFFSGGTDTQYF
V: TRBV10-3; length: 12; D: .; J: TRBJ2-7; size: .; DNA: TGTGCCATCAGTGGGGTAGGCGCCGAGCAGTACTTC; CDR3: CAISGVGAEQYF
V: TRBV18; length: 15; D: .; J: TRBJ2-7; size: .; DNA: TGTGCCAGCTCACCAAATTCGGGCGCCTATGTCGAGCAGTACTTC; CDR3: CASSPNSGAYVEQYF
V: TRBV11-2; length: 18; D: TRBD1; J: TRBJ1-2; size: .; DNA: TGTGCCAGCAGCCGCTTCCGCCCCACTAATGACAGGGTCTATGGCTACACCTTC; CDR3: CASSRFRPTNDRVYGYTF
V: TRBV19; length: 14; D: TRBD1; J: TRBJ2-2; size: .; DNA: TGTGCCAGCCGCACAGGGGGCGGCACCGGGGAGCTGTTTTTT; CDR3: CASRTGGGTGELFF
V: TRBV11-3; length: 13; D: .; J: TRBJ1-1; size: .; DNA: TGTGCCAGCAGCTCCAGGGGAAACACTGAAGCTTTCTTT; CDR3: CASSSRGNTEAFF
V: TRBV20-1; length: 11; D: .; J: TRBJ2-3; size: .; DNA: TGCAGTGCTAAGGTCCCAGATACGCAGTATTTT; CDR3: CSAKVPDTQYF
V: TRBV19; length: 16; D: .; J: TRBJ1-5; size: .; DNA: TGTGCCAGTACTGCCAGGTCCGGGGGGGCGGAACGGCCCCAGCATTTT; CDR3: CASTARSGGAERPQHF
V: TRBV5-8; length: 15; D: .; J: TRBJ1-1; size: .; DNA: TGTGCCAGCAGCTGGAGACCGGGACCCCTTTCTGAAGCTTTCTTT; CDR3: CASSWRPGPLSEAFF
V: TRBV24-1; length: 13; D: .; J: TRBJ1-4; size: .; DNA: TGTGCCACCAGTGATCCAGGGGAAGAAAAACTGTTTTTT; CDR3: CATSDPGEEKLFF
V: TRBV4-1; length: 14; D: TRBD1; J: TRBJ1-2; size: .; DNA: TGCGCCAGCAGCTCGCGACAGGGTAGCTATGGCTACACCTTC; CDR3: CASSSRQGSYGYTF
V: TRBV7-9; length: 13; D: .; J: TRBJ2-7; size: .; DNA: TGTGCCAGCAGCTCCGGACAGTCCTACGAGCAGTACTTC; CDR3: CASSSGQSYEQYF
V: TRBV3-1/TRBV3-2; length: 12; D: .; J: TRBJ1-2; size: once; DNA: TGTGCCAGCAGCCAAGAAGGGTGGGGCTACACCTTC; CDR3: CASSQEGWGYTF
V: TRBV18; length: 14; D: .; J: TRBJ2-5; size: .; DNA: TGTGCCAGCTCACCACAGCTAAATCAAGAGACCCAGTACTTC; CDR3: CASSPQLNQETQYF
V: TRBV28; length: 20; D: TRBD2; J: TRBJ2-3; size: .; DNA: TGTGCCAGCAGTTTGGTCGCCGGGACTAGCGGGAGTTGGGGCACAGATACGCAGTATTTT; CDR3: CASSLVAGTSGSWGTDTQYF
V: TRBV5-1; length: 13; D: TRBD1; J: TRBJ2-3; size: .; DNA: TGCGCCAGCAACCTACAGGGGCCAGATACGCAGTATTTT; CDR3: CASNLQGPDTQYF
V: TRBV5-1; length: 14; D: TRBD1; J: TRBJ1-1; size: .; DNA: TGCGCCAGCAGCTGGAGGCAGGGGGCGGGTGAAGCTTTCTTT; CDR3: CASSWRQGAGEAFF
V: TRBV7-9; length: 14; D: .; J: TRBJ1-1; size: .; DNA: TGTGCCAGCAGGTCGGGGACGAAAAACACTGAAGCTTTCTTT; CDR3: CASRSGTKNTEAFF
V: TRBV11-2; length: 12; D: .; J: TRBJ1-2; size: .; DNA: TGTGCCAGCAGCTTAGCCCGTTCGGGCTACACCTTC; CDR3: CASSLARSGYTF
V: TRBV10-2; length: 12; D: .; J: TRBJ2-1; size: .; DNA: TGCGCCAGCAGTGAGTCTCGGGAGTTCCCGTTCTTC; CDR3: CASSESREFPFF
V: TRBV11-2; length: 13; D: .; J: TRBJ2-5; size: .; DNA: TGTGCCAGCAGCAACAGGGTTCCAGAGACCCAGTACTTC; CDR3: CASSNRVPETQYF
V: TRBV4-1; length: 20; D: TRBD1; J: TRBJ2-1; size: .; DNA: TGCGCCAGCAGGAGATACAGGGGGCGCGACGGTCAGGGCTCCTACAATGAGCAGTTCTTC; CDR3: CASRRYRGRDGQGSYNEQFF
V: TRBV4-1; length: 13; D: .; J: TRBJ1-5; size: .; DNA: TGCGCCAGCAGCCAAGAACTGGTCAGGCCCCAGCATTTT; CDR3: CASSQELVRPQHF
V: TRBV19; length: 15; D: TRBD1; J: TRBJ1-2; size: .; DNA: TGTGCCAGTACCCCAACAGGGGGCAGTAACTATGGCTACACCTTC; CDR3: CASTPTGGSNYGYTF
V: TRBV7-7; length: 16; D: .; J: TRBJ2-1; size: once; DNA: TGTGCTAGCAGCTTGGGCTCAAAGAGCTCCTACAATGAGCAGTTCTTC; CDR3: CASSLGSKSSYNEQFF
V: TRBV7-9; length: 12; D: .; J: TRBJ1-4; size: once; DNA: TGTGCCAGCAGCTACCAGGCTGAAAAACTGTTTTTT; CDR3: CASSYQAEKLFF
V: TRBV15; length: 16; D: TRBD1; J: TRBJ1-1; size: .; DNA: TGTGCCACCAGCGGATTTTGGACAGGCTTAAACACTGAAGCTTTCTTT; CDR3: CATSGFWTGLNTEAFF
V: TRBV11-2; length: 15; D: .; J: TRBJ2-3; size: .; DNA: TGTGCCAGCAGTCCCGACTGGGCTGGTACAGATACGCAGTATTTT; CDR3: CASSPDWAGTDTQYF
V: TRBV6-5; length: 15; D: TRBD1; J: TRBJ1-6; size: .; DNA: TGTGCCAGCAATCCGGGGACAGGGGTAAATTCACCCCTCCACTTT; CDR3: CASNPGTGVNSPLHF
V: TRBV28; length: 17; D: TRBD1; J: TRBJ1-5; size: .; DNA: TGTGCCAGCAGTTTATTTTCCGATTCAGGGGGCAGGCAGCCCCAGCATTTT; CDR3: CASSLFSDSGGRQPQHF
V: TRBV9; length: 16; D: TRBD1; J: TRBJ2-7; size: .; DNA: TGTGCCAGCAGCTCCCAAGGTGGGACAGCAGTCTACGAGCAGTACTTC; CDR3: CASSSQGGTAVYEQYF
V: TRBV11-3; length: 16; D: .; J: TRBJ2-1; size: .; DNA: TGTGCCAGCAGCTTAGTGCGGGGCGACTCCTACAATGAGCAGTTCTTC; CDR3: CASSLVRGDSYNEQFF
V: TRBV19; length: 15; D: .; J: TRBJ1-1; size: .; DNA: TGTGCCAGTAGCCTCGGGGGGCCTATGAACACTGAAGCTTTCTTT; CDR3: CASSLGGPMNTEAFF
V: TRBV9; length: 16; D: .; J: TRBJ1-3; size: .; DNA: TGTGCCAGCAGCGCCCGACAGGACAGCTCTGGAAACACCATATATTTT; CDR3: CASSARQDSSGNTIYF
V: TRBV3-1/TRBV3-2; length: 14; D: .; J: TRBJ1-2; size: .; DNA: TGTGCCAGCAGCTACAGACAGAATGTTTATGGCTACACCTTC; CDR3: CASSYRQNVYGYTF
V: TRBV30; length: 15; D: .; J: TRBJ1-2; size: .; DNA: TGTGCCTGGAGTGTACGTCGCTTCTTGGGCTATGGCTACACCTTC; CDR3: CAWSVRRFLGYGYTF
V: TRBV11-3; length: 12; D: .; J: TRBJ1-1; size: .; DNA: TGTGCCAGCAATGGAATGAACACTGAAGCTTTCTTT; CDR3: CASNGMNTEAFF
V: TRBV5-1; length: 14; D: TRBD1; J: TRBJ1-2; size: .; DNA: TGCGCCAGCAGCTTGGCCGACAGGGGTTATGGCTACACCTTC; CDR3: CASSLADRGYGYTF
V: TRBV27; length: 13; D: .; J: TRBJ2-3; size: few; DNA: TGTGCCAGCAGCCGTGGCCCTTCCTATACGCAGTATTTT; CDR3: CASSRGPSYTQYF
V: TRBV13; length: 15; D: TRBD1; J: TRBJ1-2; size: .; DNA: TGTGCCGGTGGACAGGGCGATCTGTATAACTATGGCTACACCTTC; CDR3: CAGGQGDLYNYGYTF
V: TRBV4-2; length: 17; D: .; J: TRBJ1-4; size: .; DNA: TGTGCCAGCAGCCAGGGGGACGGAACAGCAACTAATGAAAAACTGTTTTTT; CDR3: CASSQGDGTATNEKLFF
V: TRBV19; length: 15; D: .; J: TRBJ1-1; size: .; DNA: TGTGCCAGTAGTATTGTCATGGGGGAGGGCACTGAAGCTTTCTTT; CDR3: CASSIVMGEGTEAFF
V: TRBV29-1; length: 12; D: TRBD2; J: TRBJ2-7; size: large; DNA: TGCAGCGTTAGCGGGAGAATCAACGAGCAGTACTTC; CDR3: CSVSGRINEQYF
V: TRBV9; length: 16; D: .; J: TRBJ1-3; size: .; DNA: TGTGCCAGCAGCGAAGACAAAGGATACTCTGGAAACACCATATATTTT; CDR3: CASSEDKGYSGNTIYF
V: TRBV28; length: 13; D: .; J: TRBJ1-1; size: .; DNA: TGTGCCAAGGAGGGCACAGGGAGGGCTGAAGCTTTCTTT; CDR3: CAKEGTGRAEAFF
V: TRBV2; length: 13; D: .; J: TRBJ1-2; size: .; DNA: TGTGCCAGCAGTGTACAGACGTTCTATGGCTACACCTTC; CDR3: CASSVQTFYGYTF
V: TRBV18; length: 19; D: TRBD1; J: TRBJ2-7; size: .; DNA: TGTGCCAGCTCACCACCGAGTTTAACAGGGGGGCCCTCCACCTACGAGCAGTACTTC; CDR3: CASSPPSLTGGPSTYEQYF
V: TRBV9; length: 18; D: .; J: TRBJ1-5; size: .; DNA: TGTGCCAGCAGCGTAGAGTTTAGAGGGGATTATAGCAATCAGCCCCAGCATTTT; CDR3: CASSVEFRGDYSNQPQHF
V: TRBV10-3; length: 17; D: TRBD1; J: TRBJ2-2; size: .; DNA: TGTGCCATCAGTTGGACAGGGAGATTAACGAACACCGGGGAGCTGTTTTTT; CDR3: CAISWTGRLTNTGELFF
V: TRBV7-8; length: 17; D: TRBD2; J: TRBJ2-2; size: .; DNA: TGTGCCAGCAGCCACCAACTAGCGGGAGGGAACACCGGGGAGCTGTTTTTT; CDR3: CASSHQLAGGNTGELFF